This T cell receptor (beta chain) was sequenced for a study of ipilimumab plus nivolumab after autologous stem cell transplantation. The overall study: A median of roughly eight nivolumab and roughly 5 ipilimumab doses were given. Study findings and constraints: Authors suggest TCR repertoire, Treg phenotype and gut microbiota support further study.

Starting 14 to 28 days after autologous transplant, ipilimumab 1 mg/kg was given. V was pared by 0 bases and J by 1 base, with 4 bases of the junction left unmatched. This CDR3 is built from 16 residues. Germline V gene data show CDR1 as SGHRS and CDR2 as YFSETQ. Sequencing was performed with immunoSEQ multiplex PCR; in TCRdb, only in-frame clones are kept and a portion is missing. The table records around 15,000 clones, 70% to 90% of them present only once. On this clone itself: The antigen is undetermined.

J is TRBJ2-5 and V is TRBV5-1; 9 bases fit TRBD1. The receptor comes from a male donor with diffuse large B-cell lymphoma. The input for sequencing was PBMCs, taken in a trial of ipilimumab plus nivolumab as post-transplant consolidation. The CDR3 bases are TGCGCCAGCAGCTTGGGGACGACAGGGGGCCAAGAGACCCAGTACTTC. Amino acids: CASSLGTTGGQETQYF.